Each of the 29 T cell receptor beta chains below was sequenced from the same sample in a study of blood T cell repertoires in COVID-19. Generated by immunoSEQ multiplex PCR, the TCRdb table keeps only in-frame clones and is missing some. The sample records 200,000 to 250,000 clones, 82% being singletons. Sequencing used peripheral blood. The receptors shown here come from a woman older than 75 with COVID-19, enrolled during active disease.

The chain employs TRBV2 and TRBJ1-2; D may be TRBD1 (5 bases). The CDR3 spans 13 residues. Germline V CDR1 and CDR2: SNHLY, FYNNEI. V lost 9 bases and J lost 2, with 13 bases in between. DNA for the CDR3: TGTGCCAGAGCCAGACAGTCGAACTATGGCTACACCTTC. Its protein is CARARQSNYGYTF.

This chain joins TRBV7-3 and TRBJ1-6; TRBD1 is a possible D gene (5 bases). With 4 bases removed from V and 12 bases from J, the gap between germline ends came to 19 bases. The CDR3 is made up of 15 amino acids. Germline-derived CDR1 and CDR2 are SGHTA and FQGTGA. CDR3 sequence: CASSSRGYGREPLHF. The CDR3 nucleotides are TGTGCCAGCAGCTCCCGGGGGTATGGACGTGAACCCCTCCACTTT.

CDR3 DNA: TGTGCCTGGGCACCCTACAGAGATGGCTACACCTTC. Translating gives CAWAPYRDGYTF. The chain carries TRBV30 and TRBJ1-2; D gene uncertain. Trimming took 5 bases from V and 6 from J, leaving 13 bases between them. Per the germline V gene, CDR1 is GTSNPN and CDR2 is SVGIG (reference sequence). The CDR3 is made up of 12 amino acids.

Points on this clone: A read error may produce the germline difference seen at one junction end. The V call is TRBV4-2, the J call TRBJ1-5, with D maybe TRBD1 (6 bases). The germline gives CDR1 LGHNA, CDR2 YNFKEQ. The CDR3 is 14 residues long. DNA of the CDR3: TGTGCCAGCAGTCAAGACAGGTATAATCAGCCCCAGCATTTT. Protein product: CASSQDRYNQPQHF.

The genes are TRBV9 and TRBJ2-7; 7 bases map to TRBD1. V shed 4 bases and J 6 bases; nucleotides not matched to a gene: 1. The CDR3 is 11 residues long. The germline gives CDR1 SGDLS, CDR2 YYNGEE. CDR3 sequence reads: CASSPGGEQYF. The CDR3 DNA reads TGTGCCAGCAGCCCAGGGGGCGAGCAGTACTTC.

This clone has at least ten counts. The DNA of the CDR3 is TGTGCCAGCATAGCGGGAGGGCCTGGGCAAGAGACCCAGTACTTC. It encodes CASIAGGPGQETQYF. V is TRBV2 and J is TRBJ2-5, with 11 positions matching TRBD2. The V gene's germline CDR1 is SNHLY and CDR2 FYNNEI. The CDR3 is 15 residues long. Unmatched junction bases numbered 6, after V lost 7 bases and J lost 2 bases.

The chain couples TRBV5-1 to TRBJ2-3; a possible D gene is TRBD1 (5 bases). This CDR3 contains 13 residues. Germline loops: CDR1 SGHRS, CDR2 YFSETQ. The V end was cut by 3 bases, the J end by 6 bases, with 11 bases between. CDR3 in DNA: TGCGCCAGCAGCTGGGGCCCTCATGATACGCAGTATTTT. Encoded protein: CASSWGPHDTQYF. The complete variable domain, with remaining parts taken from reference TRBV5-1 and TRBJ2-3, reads KAGVTQTPRYLIKTRGQQVTLSCSPISGHRSVSWYQQTPGQGLQFLFEYFSETQRNKGNFPGRFSGRQFSNSRSEMNVSTLELGDSALYLCASSWGPHDTQYFGPGTRLTVL.

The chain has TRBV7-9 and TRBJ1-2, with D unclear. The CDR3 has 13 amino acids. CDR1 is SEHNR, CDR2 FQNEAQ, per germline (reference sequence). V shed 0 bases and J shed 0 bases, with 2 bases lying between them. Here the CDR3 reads CASSLATNYGYTF. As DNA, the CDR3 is TGTGCCAGCAGCTTAGCCACTAACTATGGCTACACCTTC.

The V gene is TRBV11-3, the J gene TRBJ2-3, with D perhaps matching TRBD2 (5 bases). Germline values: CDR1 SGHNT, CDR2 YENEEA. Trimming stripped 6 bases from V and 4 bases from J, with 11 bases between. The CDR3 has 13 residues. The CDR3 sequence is CASSSELADTQYF. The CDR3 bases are TGTGCCAGCAGTTCCGAACTAGCAGATACGCAGTATTTT.

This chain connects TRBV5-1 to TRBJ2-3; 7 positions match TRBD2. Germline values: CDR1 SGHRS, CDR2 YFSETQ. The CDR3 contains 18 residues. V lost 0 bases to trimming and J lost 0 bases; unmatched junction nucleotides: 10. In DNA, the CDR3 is TGCGCCAGCAGCTTGGCCGGTCTAGCGGTCACTAGCACAGATACGCAGTATTTT. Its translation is CASSLAGLAVTSTDTQYF.

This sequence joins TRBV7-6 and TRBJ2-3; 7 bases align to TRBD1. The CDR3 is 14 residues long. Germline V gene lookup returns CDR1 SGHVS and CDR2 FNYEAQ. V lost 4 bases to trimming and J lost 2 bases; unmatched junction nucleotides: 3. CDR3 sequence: CASSSQGNTDTQYF. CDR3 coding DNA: TGTGCCAGCAGCTCACAGGGGAACACAGATACGCAGTATTTT.

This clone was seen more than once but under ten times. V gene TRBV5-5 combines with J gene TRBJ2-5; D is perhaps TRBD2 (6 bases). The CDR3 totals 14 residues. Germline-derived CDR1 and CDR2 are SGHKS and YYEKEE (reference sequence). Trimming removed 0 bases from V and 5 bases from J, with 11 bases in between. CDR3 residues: CASSLAGTGETQYF. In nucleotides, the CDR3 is TGTGCCAGCAGCTTGGCAGGGACTGGGGAGACCCAGTACTTC.

The CDR3 protein is CASSSGIRNQPQHF. In DNA form, the CDR3 reads TGTGCCAGCAGTTCTGGCATACGCAATCAGCCCCAGCATTTT. V usage is TRBV27 and J usage is TRBJ1-5; unclear D gene. Germline loops: CDR1 MNHEY, CDR2 SMNVEV (reference sequence). V lost 4 bases, J lost 2 bases, and 9 bases lay in between. The CDR3 is 14 residues long.

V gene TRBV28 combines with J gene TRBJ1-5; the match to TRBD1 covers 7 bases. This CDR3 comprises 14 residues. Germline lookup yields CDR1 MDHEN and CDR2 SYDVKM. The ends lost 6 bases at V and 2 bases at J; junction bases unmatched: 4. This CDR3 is CASRSTGGNQPQHF. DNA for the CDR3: TGTGCCAGCAGGTCTACAGGGGGCAATCAGCCCCAGCATTTT.

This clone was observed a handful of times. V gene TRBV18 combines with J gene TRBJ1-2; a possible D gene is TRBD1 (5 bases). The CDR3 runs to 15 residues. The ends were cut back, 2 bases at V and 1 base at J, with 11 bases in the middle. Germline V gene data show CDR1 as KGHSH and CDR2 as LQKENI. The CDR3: CASSPMGDFNYGYTF. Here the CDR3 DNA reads TGTGCCAGCTCACCAATGGGGGACTTTAACTATGGCTACACCTTC.

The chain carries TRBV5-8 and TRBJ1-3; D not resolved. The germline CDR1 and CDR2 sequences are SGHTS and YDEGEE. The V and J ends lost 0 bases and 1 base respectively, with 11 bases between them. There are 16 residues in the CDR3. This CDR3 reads CASSLGYARSGNTIYF. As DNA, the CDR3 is TGTGCCAGCAGCTTGGGATACGCCCGGTCTGGAAACACCATATATTTT.

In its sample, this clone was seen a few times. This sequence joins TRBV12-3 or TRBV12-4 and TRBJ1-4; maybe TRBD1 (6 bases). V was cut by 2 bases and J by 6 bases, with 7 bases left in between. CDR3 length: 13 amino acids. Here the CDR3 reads CASSLRGYEKLFF. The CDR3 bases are TGTGCCAGCAGTTTAAGGGGGTATGAAAAACTGTTTTTT.

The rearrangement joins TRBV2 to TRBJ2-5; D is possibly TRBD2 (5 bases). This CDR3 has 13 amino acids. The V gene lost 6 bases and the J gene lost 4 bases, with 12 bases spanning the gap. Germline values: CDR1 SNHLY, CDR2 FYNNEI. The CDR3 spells CASSGVIAETQYF. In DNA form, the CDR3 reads TGTGCCAGCAGCGGGGTCATCGCAGAGACCCAGTACTTC.

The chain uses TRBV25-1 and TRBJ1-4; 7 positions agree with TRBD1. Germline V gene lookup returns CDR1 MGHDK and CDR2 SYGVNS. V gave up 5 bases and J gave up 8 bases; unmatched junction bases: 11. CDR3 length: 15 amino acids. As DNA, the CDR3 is TGTGCCAGCAGTAACTTAGGGGGCGGGTACGAAAAACTGTTTTTT. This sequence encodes CASSNLGGGYEKLFF.

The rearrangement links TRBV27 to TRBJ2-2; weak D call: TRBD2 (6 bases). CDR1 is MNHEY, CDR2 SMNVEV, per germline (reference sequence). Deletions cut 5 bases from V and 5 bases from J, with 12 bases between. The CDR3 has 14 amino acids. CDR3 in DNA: TGTGCCAGCAGTACATATCGGGGGACCGGGGAGCTGTTTTTT. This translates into CASSTYRGTGELFF.

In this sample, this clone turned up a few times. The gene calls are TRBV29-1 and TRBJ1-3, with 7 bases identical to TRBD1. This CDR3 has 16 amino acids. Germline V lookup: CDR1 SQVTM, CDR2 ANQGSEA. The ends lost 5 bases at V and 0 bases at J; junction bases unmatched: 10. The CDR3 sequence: CSVQKTGTSSGNTIYF. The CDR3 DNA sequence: TGCAGCGTTCAAAAGACAGGGACCAGCTCTGGAAACACCATATATTTT.

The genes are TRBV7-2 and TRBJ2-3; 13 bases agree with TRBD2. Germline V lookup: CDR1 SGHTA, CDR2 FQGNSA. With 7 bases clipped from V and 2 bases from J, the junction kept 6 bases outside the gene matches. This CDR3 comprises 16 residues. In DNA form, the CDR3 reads TGTGCCAGCACCACCGGGACTAGCGGGAACACAGATACGCAGTATTTT. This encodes CASTTGTSGNTDTQYF.

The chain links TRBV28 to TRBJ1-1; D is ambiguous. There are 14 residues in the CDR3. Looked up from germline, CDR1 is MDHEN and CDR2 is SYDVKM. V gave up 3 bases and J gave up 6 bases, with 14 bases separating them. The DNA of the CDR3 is TGTGCCAGCAGTTTGGTCGGAGGGAGGGCTGAAGCTTTCTTT. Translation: CASSLVGGRAEAFF.

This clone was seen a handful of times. The CDR3 nucleotides read TGCAGCGTTATCCCCGGGACAGTTGGTGAAGCTTTCTTT. Its translation: CSVIPGTVGEAFF. V gene TRBV29-1 combines with J gene TRBJ1-1; 7 nucleotides match TRBD1. Per the germline V gene, CDR1 is SQVTM and CDR2 is ANQGSEA. The J segment lost 7 bases and the V segment lost 5 bases, leaving 10 bases of the junction unmatched. This CDR3 is 13 amino acids long.

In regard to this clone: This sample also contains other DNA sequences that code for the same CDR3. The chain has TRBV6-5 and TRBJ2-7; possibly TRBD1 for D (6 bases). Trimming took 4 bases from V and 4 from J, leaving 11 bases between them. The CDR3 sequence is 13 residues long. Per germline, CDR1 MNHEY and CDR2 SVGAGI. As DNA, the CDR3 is TGTGCCAGCAGTTTGACAGGCCTATACGAGCAGTACTTC. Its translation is CASSLTGLYEQYF.

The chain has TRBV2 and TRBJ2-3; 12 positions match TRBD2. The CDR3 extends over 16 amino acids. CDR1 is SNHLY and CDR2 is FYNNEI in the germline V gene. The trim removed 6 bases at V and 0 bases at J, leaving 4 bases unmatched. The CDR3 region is CASSSGTSGSTDTQYF. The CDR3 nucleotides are TGTGCCAGCAGCTCCGGGACTAGCGGGAGCACAGATACGCAGTATTTT.

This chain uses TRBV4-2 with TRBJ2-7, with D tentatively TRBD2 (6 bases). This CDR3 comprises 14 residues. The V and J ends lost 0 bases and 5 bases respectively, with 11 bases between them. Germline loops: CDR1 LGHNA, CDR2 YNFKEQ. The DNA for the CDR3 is TGTGCCAGCAGCCAAGATTGGGCTAGCGACGAGCAGTACTTC. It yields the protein CASSQDWASDEQYF.

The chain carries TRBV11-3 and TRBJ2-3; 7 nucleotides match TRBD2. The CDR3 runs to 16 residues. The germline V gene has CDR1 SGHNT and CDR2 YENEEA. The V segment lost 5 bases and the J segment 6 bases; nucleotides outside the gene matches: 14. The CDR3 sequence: CASSPRRDYPTDTQYF. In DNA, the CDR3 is TGTGCCAGCAGCCCTCGGCGGGACTACCCCACGGATACGCAGTATTTT.

The CDR3 here is CASSGWMEDHEQYF. CDR3 bases: TGCGCCAGCAGCGGGTGGATGGAGGACCACGAGCAGTACTTC. The gene calls are TRBV5-1 and TRBJ2-7; a possible D gene is TRBD2 (5 bases). This CDR3 has 14 amino acids. Germline V gives CDR1 SGHRS, CDR2 YFSETQ. The V and J ends lost 4 bases and 5 bases respectively, with 16 bases between them.